This T cell receptor (beta chain) was recovered during a study of OX40 agonist ivuxolimab in advanced cancers. From germline, CDR1 is LNHNV and CDR2 YYDKDF (reference sequence). This CDR3 region has 14 residues. Deletions cut 0 bases from V and 2 bases from J, with 7 bases between. Profiling relied on immunoSEQ multiplex PCR, and the TCRdb table lists in-frame clones only, not all of them. Seen here are 43,000 or so clones, 90% observed once, and the top ten hold 6%. The sequence was obtained from an adult with an advanced solid tumor such as melanoma, head and neck, liver or kidney cancer. The chain carries TRBV15 and TRBJ1-2; D ambiguous. Specimen: CD4+ or CD8+ T cells sorted from blood, collected in a trial of the OX40 agonist ivuxolimab. DNA of the CDR3: TGTGCCACCAGCAGAGATACTCCCAACTATGGCTACACCTTC. Protein: CATSRDTPNYGYTF.